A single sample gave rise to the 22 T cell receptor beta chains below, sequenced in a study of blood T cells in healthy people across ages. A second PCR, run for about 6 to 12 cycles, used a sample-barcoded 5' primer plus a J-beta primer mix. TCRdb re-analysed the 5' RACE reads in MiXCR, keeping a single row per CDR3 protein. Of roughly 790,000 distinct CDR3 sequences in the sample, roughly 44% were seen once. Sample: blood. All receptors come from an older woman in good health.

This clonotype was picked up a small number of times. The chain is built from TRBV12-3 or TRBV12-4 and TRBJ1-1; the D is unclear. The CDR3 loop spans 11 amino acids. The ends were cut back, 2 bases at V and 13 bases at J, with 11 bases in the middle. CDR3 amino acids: CASSLMAAFFF. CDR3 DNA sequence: TGTGCCAGCAGTTTAATGGCAGCATTTTTCTTT.

CDR3 sequence reads: CASSPRAHSYNEQFF. The CDR3 nucleotides are TGTGCCAGCAGCCCCCGGGCGCACTCCTACAATGAGCAGTTCTTC. This rearrangement joins TRBV7-3 to TRBJ2-1; no definite D call. There are 15 residues in the CDR3. V dropped 5 bases and J dropped 0 bases, with 11 bases sitting between them. Germline V CDR1 and CDR2: SGHTA, FQGTGA.

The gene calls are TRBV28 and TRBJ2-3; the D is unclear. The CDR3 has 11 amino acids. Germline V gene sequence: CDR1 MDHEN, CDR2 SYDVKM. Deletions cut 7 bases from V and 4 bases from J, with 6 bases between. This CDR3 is CASIGPDTQYF. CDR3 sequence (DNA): TGTGCCAGCATCGGACCAGATACGCAGTATTTT. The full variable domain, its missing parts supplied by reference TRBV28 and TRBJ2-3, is DVKVTQSSRYLVKRTGEKVFLECVQDMDHENMFWYRQDPGLGLRLIYFSYDVKMKEKGDIPEGYSVSREKKERFSLILESASTNQTSMYLCASIGPDTQYFGPGTRLTVL.

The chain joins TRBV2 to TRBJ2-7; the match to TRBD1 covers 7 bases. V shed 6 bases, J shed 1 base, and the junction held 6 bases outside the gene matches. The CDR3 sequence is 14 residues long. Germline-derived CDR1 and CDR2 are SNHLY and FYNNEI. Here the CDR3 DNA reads TGTGCCAGCAGGCAACAGGGGTTTTCCTACGAGCAGTACTTC. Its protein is CASRQQGFSYEQYF.

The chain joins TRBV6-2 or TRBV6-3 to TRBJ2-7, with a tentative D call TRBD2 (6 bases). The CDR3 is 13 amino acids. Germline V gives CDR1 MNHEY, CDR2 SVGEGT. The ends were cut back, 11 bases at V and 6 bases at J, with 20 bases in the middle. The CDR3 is CACNPPAGREQYF. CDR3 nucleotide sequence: TGTGCCTGCAACCCCCCGGCGGGGCGCGAGCAGTACTTC.

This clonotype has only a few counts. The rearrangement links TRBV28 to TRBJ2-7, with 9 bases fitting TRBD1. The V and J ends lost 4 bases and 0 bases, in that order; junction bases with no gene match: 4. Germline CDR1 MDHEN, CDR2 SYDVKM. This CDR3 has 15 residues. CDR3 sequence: CASSSLGQGSYEQYF. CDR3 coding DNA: TGTGCCAGCAGTTCGCTGGGACAGGGCTCCTACGAGCAGTACTTC.

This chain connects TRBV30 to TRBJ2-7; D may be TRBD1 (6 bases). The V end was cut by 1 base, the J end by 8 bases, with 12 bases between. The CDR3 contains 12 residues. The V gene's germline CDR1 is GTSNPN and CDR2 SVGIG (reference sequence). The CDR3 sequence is CAWSDRDMKQYF. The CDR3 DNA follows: TGTGCCTGGAGTGACCGGGACATGAAGCAGTACTTC.

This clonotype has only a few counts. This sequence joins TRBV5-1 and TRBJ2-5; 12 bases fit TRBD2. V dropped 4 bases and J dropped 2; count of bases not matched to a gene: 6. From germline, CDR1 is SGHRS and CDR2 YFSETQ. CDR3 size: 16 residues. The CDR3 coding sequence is TGCGCCAGCAGCACCCGGACTAGCGGGGTACAAGAGACCCAGTACTTC. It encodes CASSTRTSGVQETQYF.

The CDR3 loop is CATGTGPSVEQYF. The CDR3 bases are TGTGCCACCGGGACAGGTCCTTCGGTCGAGCAGTACTTC. This chain links TRBV10-3 with TRBJ2-5, with 8 bases aligning to TRBD1. The J call is in doubt because the DNA end fits TRBJ2-7 better. The CDR3 length is 13 residues. Germline V gene sequence: CDR1 ENHRY, CDR2 SYGVKD.

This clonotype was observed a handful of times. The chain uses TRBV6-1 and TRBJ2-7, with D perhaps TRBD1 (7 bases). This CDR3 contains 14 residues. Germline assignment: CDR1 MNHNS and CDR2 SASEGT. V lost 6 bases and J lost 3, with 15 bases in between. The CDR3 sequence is CASRAGGKGYEQYF. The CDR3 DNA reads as TGTGCCAGCAGAGCAGGGGGGAAAGGCTACGAGCAGTACTTC.

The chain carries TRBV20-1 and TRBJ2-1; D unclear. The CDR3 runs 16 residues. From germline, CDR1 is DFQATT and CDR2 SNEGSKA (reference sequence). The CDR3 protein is CSRLGRLPSSYNEQFF. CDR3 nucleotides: TGCAGCAGACTCGGGCGCCTTCCTAGCTCCTACAATGAGCAGTTCTTC.

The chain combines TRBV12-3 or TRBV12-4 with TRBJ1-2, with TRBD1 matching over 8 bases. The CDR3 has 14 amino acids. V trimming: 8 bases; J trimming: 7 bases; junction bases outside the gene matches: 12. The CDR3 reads CASVMGRGLFGYTF. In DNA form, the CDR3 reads TGTGCCAGCGTAATGGGCAGGGGGCTTTTTGGCTACACCTTC.

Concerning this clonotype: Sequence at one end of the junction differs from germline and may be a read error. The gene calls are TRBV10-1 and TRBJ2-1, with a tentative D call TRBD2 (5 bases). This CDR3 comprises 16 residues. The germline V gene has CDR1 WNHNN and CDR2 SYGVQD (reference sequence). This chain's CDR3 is CANSDPADGPRRGQFF. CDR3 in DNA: TGCGCCAACAGTGACCCCGCGGACGGCCCAAGACGGGGGCAGTTCTTC.

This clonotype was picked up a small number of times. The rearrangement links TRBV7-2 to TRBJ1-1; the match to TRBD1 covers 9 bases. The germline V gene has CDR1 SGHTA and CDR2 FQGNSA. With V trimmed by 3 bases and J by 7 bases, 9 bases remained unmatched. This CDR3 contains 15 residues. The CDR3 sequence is CASSFDGQGMDEAFF. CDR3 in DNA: TGTGCCAGCAGCTTTGACGGACAGGGGATGGATGAAGCTTTCTTT.

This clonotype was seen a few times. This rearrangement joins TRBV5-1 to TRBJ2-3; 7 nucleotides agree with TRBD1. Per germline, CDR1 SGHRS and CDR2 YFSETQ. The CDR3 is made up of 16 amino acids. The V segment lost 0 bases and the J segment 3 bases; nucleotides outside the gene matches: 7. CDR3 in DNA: TGCGCCAGCAGCTTGGTGGAGACAGGGAGAACAGATACGCAGTATTTT. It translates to CASSLVETGRTDTQYF. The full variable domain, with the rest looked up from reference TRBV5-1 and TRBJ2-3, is KAGVTQTPRYLIKTRGQQVTLSCSPISGHRSVSWYQQTPGQGLQFLFEYFSETQRNKGNFPGRFSGRQFSNSRSEMNVSTLELGDSALYLCASSLVETGRTDTQYFGPGTRLTVL.

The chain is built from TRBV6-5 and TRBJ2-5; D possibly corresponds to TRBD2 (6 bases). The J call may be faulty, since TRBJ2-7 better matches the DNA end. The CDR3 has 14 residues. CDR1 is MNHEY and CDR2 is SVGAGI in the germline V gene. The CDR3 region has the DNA TGTGCCAGCAGTTACGCGGGACCGAGCGACGAGCAGTACTTC. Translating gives CASSYAGPSDEQYF.

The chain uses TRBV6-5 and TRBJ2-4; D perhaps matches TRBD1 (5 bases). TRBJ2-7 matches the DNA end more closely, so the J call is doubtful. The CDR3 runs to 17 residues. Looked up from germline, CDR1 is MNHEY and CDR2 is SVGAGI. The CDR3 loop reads CASSYSTDNLLSYEQYF. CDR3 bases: TGTGCCAGCAGTTACTCGACGGACAACTTACTCAGTTACGAGCAGTACTTC.

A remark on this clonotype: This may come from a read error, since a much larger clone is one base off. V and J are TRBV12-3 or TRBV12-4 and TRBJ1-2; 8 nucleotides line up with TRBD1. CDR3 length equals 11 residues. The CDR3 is CVSKTGDGYTF. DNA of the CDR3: TGTGTCAGCAAGACAGGGGATGGCTACACCTTC.

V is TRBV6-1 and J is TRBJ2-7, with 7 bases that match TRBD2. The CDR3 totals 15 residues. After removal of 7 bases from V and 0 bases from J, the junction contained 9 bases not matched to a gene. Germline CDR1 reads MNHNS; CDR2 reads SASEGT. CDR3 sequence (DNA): TGTGCCAGCACCCGGGGGGACTTGAGCTCCTACGAGCAGTACTTC. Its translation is CASTRGDLSSYEQYF.

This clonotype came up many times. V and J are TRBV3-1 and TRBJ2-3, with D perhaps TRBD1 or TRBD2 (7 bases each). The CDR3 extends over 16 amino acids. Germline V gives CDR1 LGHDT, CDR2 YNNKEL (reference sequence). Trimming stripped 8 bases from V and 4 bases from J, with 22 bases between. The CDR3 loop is CASGTAGRGVADTQYF. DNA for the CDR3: TGTGCCAGCGGGACAGCGGGACGCGGAGTGGCAGATACGCAGTATTTT.

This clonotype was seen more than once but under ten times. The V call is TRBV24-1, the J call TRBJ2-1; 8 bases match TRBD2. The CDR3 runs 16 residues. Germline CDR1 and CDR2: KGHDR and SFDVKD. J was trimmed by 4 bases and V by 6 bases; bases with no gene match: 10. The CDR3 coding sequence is TGTGCCACCAGTCCTGGGGCGGGAGGCCAATACAATGAGCAGTTCTTC. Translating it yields CATSPGAGGQYNEQFF.

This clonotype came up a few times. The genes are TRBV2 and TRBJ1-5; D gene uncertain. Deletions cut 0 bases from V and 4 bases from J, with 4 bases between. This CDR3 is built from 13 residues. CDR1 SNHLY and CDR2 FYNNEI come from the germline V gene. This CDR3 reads CASSEALNQPQHF. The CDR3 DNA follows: TGTGCCAGCAGTGAAGCACTTAATCAGCCCCAGCATTTT.